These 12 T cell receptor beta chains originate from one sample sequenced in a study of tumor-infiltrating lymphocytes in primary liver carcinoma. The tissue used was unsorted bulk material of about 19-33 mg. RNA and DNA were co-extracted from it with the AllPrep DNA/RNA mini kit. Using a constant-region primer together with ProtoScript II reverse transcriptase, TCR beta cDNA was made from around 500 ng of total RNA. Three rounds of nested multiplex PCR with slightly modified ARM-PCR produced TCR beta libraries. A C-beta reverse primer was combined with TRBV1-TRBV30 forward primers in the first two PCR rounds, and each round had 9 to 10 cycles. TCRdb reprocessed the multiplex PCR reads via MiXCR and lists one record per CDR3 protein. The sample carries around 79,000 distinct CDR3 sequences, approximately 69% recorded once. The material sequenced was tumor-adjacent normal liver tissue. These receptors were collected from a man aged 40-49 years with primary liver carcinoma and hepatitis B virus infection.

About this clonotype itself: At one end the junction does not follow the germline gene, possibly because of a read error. This chain's CDR3 is CASSQDLRGRNEELHF. In nucleotides, the CDR3 is TGCGCCAGCAGCCAAGATCTTAGGGGACGAAATGAAGAACTGCATTTT. The gene calls are TRBV4-3 and TRBJ1-4; a weak D match, TRBD1 (5 bases). The CDR3 spans 16 residues. The V gene's germline CDR1 is LGHNA and CDR2 YSLEER.

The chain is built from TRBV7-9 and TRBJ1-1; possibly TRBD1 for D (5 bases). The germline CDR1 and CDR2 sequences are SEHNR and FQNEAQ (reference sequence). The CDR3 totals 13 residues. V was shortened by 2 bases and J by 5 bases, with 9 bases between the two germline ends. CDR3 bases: TGTGCCAGCAGCTTACAGGAGGGGACTGAAGCTTTCTTT. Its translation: CASSLQEGTEAFF. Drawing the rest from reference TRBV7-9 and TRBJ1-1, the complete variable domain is DTGVSQNPRHKITKRGQNVTFRCDPISEHNRLYWYRQTLGQGPEFLTYFQNEAQLEKSRLLSDRFSAERPKGSFSTLEIQRTEQGDSAMYLCASSLQEGTEAFFGQGTRLTVV.

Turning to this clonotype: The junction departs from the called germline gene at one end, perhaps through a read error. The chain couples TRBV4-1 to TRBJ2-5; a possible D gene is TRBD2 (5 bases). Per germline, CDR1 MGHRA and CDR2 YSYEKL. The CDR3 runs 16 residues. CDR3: CTSSQDWGAHQEIQYF. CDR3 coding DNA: TGCACCAGCAGCCAAGATTGGGGAGCTCACCAAGAGATCCAGTACTTC.

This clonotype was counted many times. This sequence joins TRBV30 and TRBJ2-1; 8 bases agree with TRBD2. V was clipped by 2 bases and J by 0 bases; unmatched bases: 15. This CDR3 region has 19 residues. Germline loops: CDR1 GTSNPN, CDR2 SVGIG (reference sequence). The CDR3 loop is CAWSPPTGVAGSSYNEQFF. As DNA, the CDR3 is TGTGCCTGGAGTCCTCCGACGGGGGTAGCGGGAAGCTCCTACAATGAGCAGTTCTTC.

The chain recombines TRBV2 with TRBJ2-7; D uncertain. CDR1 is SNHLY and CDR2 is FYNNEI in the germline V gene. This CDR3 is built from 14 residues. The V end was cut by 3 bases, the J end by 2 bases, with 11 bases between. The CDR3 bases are TGTGCCAGCAGTGATGATAGGCATACCTACGAGCAGTACTTC. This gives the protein CASSDDRHTYEQYF.

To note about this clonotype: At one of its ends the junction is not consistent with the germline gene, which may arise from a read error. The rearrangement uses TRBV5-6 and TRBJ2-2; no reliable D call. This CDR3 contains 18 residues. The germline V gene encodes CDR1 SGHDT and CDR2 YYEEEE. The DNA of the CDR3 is TGCGCCATCAGCCTAGGAGAGATACCGACTTTGAACACCGGGGAGCTGTTTTTT. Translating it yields CAISLGEIPTLNTGELFF.

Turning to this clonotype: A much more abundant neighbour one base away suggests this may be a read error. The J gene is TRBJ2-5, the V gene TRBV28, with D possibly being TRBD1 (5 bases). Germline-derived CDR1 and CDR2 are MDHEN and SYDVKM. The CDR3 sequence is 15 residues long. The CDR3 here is CASSKPALQEETQYF. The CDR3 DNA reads TGTGCCAGCAGTAAGCCCGCGTTACAGGAAGAGACCCAGTACTTT.

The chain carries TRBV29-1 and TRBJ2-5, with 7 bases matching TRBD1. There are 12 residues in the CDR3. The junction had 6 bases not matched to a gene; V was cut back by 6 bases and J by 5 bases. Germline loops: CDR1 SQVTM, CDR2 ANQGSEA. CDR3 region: CSVDTGEETQYF. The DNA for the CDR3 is TGCAGCGTGGATACAGGGGAGGAGACCCAGTACTTC.

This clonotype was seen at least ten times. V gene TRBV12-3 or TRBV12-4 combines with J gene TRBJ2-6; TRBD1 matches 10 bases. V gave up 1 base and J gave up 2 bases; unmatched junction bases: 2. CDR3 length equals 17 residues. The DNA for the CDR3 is TGTGCCAGCAGTTTAGGGACAGGGGGGCCTGGGGCCAACGTCCTGACTTTC. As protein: CASSLGTGGPGANVLTF.

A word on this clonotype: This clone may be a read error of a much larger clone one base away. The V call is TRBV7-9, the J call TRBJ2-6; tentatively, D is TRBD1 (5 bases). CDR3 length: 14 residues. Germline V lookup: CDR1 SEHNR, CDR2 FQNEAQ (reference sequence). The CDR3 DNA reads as TGTGTCAGCAGCTTGGTGGTAGGGGCCAACGTCCCGACTTTC. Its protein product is CVSSLVVGANVPTF.

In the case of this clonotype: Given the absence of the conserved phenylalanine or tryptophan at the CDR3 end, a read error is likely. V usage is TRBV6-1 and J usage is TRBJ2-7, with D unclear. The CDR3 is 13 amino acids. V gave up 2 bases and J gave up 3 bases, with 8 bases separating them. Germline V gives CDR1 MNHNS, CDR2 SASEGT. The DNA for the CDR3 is TGTGCCAGCAGTGAATGGATTTTCTACGAGCAGTACTTA. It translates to CASSEWIFYEQYL.

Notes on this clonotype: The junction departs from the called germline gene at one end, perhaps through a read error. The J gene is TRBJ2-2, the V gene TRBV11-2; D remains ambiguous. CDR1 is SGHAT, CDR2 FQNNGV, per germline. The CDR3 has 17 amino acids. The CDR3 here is CASSLDMLLIDTGELFF. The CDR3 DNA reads TGTGCCAGCAGCTTAGATATGCTACTAATAGACACCGGAGAGCTGTTTTTT.